This T cell receptor (beta chain) is drawn from a study of T cells in Graves' hyperthyroidism and ophthalmopathy. This clonotype appeared a few times. This CDR3 comprises 16 residues. Germline V gene lookup returns CDR1 DFQATT and CDR2 SNEGSKA (reference sequence). Trimming shortened V by 0 bases and J by 2 bases, and 17 bases separated the two germline ends. Amplification of TCR beta CDR3 regions was performed using RNA transcripts as template. Using the HTBI primer set, a first-round RT-PCR was run on the TCR CDR3. Using its own MiXCR run on the multiplex PCR reads, TCRdb lists one record per CDR3 protein. The data hold fewer than 650,000 distinct CDR3 sequences, with 14% to 15% observed a single time. A NOSPECS grade of at least 4, a Clinical Activity Score of at least 3 and duration under 3 months were recorded in ophthalmopathy patients. Fresh 10 ml peripheral blood yielded PBMCs.

The source is a woman between 35 and 50 years old with Graves' ophthalmopathy. Sequenced sample: blood. The chain couples TRBV20-1 to TRBJ2-7, with D possibly TRBD2 on 6 matching bases. The DNA for the CDR3 is TGCAGTGCTAGAGACTTACGGCGGGGACCAACCTACGAGCAGTACTTC. This translates into CSARDLRRGPTYEQYF.